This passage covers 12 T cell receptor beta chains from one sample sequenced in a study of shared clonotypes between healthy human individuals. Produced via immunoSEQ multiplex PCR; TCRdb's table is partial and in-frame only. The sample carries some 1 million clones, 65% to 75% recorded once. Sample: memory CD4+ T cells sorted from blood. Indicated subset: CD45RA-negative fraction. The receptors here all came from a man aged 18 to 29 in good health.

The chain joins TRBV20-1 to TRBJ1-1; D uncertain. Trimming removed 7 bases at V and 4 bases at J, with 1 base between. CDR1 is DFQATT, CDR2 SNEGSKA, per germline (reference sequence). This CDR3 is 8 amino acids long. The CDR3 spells CSGTEAFF. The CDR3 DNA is TGCAGTGGCACTGAAGCTTTCTTT.

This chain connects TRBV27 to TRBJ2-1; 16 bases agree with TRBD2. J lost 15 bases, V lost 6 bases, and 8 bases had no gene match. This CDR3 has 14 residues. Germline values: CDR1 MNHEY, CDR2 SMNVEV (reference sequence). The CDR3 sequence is CASSTGLAGGRGFF. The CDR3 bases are TGTGCCAGCAGCACGGGACTAGCGGGAGGGAGAGGGTTCTTC.

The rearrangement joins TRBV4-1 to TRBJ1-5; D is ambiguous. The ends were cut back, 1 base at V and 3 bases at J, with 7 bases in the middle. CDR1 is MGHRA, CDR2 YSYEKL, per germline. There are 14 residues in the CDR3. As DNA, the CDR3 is TGCGCCAGCAGCCAAGGAGCGTCCAATCAGCCCCAGCATTTT. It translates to CASSQGASNQPQHF.

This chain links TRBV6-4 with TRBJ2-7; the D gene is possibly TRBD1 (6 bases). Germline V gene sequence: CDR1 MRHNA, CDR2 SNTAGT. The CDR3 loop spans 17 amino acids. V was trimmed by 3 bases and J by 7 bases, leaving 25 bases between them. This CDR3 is CASSECETETPRGEQYF. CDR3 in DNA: TGTGCCAGCAGTGAGTGCGAAACGGAGACACCGAGGGGGGAGCAGTACTTC.

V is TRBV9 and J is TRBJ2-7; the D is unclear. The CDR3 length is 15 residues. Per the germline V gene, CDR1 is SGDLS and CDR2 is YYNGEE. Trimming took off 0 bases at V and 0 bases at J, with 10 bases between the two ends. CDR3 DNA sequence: TGTGCCAGCAGCGTAGCAGGTACCTTCTCCTACGAGCAGTACTTC. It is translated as CASSVAGTFSYEQYF.

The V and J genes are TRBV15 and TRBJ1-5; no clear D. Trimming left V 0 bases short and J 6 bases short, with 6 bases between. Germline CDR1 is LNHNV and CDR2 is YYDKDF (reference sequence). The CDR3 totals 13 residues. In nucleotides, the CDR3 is TGTGCCACCAGCAGAGATTTGTCTCAGCCCCAGCATTTT. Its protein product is CATSRDLSQPQHF.

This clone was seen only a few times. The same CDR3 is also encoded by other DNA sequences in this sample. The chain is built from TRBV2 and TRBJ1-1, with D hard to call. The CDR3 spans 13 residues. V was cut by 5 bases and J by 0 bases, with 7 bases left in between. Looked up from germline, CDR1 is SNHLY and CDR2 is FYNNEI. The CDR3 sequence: CASSPGMNTEAFF. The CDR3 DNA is TGTGCCAGCAGTCCAGGTATGAACACTGAAGCTTTCTTT.

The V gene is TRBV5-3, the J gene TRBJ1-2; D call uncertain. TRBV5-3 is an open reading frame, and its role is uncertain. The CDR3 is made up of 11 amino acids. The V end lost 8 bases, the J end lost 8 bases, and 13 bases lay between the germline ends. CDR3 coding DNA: TGTGCCAGCAGCAATAATGGGGGCTACACCTTC. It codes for CASSNNGGYTF.

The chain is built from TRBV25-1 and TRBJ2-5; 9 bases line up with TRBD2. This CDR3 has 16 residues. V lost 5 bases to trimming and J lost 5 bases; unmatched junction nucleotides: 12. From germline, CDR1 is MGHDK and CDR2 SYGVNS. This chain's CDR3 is CASSLLGGGALETQYF. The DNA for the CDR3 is TGTGCCAGCAGTCTGCTGGGCGGGGGGGCTTTGGAGACCCAGTACTTC.

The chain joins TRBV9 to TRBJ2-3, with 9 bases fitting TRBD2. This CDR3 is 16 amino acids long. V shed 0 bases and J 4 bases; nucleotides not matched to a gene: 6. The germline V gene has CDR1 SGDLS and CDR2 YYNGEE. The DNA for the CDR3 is TGTGCCAGCAGCGTAGACCATAGCGGGAGCGCAGATACGCAGTATTTT. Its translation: CASSVDHSGSADTQYF.

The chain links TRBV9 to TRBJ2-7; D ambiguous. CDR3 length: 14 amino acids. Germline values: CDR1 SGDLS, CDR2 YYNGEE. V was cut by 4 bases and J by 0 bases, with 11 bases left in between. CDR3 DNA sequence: TGTGCCAGCAGCACGGTTCCTAGCTCCTACGAGCAGTACTTC. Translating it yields CASSTVPSSYEQYF.

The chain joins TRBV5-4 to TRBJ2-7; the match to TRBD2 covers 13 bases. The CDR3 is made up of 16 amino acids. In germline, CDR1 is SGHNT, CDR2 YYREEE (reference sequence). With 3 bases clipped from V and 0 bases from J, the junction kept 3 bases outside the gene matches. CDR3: CASSSGLAGPSYEQYF. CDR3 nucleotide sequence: TGTGCCAGCAGCTCGGGACTAGCGGGGCCCTCCTACGAGCAGTACTTC.